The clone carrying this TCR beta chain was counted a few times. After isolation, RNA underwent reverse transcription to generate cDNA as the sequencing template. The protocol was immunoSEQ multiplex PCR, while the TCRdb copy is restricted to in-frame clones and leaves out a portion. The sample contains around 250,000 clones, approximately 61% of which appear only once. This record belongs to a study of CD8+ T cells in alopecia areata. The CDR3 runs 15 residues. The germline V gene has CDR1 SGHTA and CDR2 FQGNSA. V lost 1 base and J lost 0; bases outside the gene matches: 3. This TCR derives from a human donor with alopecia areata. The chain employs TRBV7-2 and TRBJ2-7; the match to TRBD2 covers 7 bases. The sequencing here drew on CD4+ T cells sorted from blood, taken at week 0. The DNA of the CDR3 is TGTGCCAGCAGCTTAGGTGGCGGGAGCTCCTACGAGCAGTACTTC. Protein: CASSLGGGSSYEQYF.